This TCR beta chain was sequenced in a study of patients and donors after allogeneic stem cell transplantation. MiXCR, applied by TCRdb to the RT-PCR reads, yields one record per CDR3 protein. This sample yields around 17,000 distinct CDR3 sequences, of which around 29% are seen a single time; 35% to 45% belongs to the top ten. The germline gives CDR1 MDHEN, CDR2 SYDVKM. The CDR3 covers 15 residues. V shed 3 bases and J shed 3 bases, with 14 bases lying between them. Sequenced sample: blood, either unsorted or a sorted T cell fraction (not recorded which). The TCR was taken from a human donor who was either an allogeneic HSCT recipient or a stem cell or donor lymphocyte infusion donor (not recorded which). It is not recorded whose cells these are; they may come from a transplant donor. The chain carries TRBV28 and TRBJ1-2, with no clear D. The CDR3 bases are TGTGCCAGCAGTTTCTATGGCAGGAACTACTATGGCTACACCTTC. It specifies CASSFYGRNYYGYTF.